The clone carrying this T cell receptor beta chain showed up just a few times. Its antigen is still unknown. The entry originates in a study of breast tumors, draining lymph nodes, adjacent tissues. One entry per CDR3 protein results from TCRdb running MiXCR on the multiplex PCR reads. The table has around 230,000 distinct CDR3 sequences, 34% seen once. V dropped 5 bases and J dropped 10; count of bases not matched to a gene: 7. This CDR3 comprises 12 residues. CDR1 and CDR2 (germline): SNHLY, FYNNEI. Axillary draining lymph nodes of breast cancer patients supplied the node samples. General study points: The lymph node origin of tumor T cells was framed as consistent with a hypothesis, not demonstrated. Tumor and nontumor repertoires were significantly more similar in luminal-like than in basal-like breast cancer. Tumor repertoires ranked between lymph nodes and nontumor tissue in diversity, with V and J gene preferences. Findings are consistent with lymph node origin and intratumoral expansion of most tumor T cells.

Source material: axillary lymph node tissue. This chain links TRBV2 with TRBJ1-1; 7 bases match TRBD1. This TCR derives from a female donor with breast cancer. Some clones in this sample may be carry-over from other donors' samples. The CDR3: CASSPKGAGAFF. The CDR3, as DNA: TGTGCCAGCAGTCCGAAGGGGGCGGGAGCTTTCTTT.